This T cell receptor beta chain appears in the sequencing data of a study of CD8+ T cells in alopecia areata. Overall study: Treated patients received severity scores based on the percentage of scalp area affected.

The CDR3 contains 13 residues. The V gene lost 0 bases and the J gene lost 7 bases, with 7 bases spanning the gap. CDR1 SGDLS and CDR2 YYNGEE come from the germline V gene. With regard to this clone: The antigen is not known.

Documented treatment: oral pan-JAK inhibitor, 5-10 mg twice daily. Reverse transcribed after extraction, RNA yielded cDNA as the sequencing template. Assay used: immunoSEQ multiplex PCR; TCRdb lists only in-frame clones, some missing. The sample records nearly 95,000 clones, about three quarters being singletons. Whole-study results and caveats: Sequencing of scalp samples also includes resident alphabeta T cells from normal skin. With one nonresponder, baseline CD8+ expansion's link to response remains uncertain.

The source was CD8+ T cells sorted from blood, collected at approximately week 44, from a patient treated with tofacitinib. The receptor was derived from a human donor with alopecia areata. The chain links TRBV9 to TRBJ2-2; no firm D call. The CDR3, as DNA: TGTGCCAGCAGCGTAGCGGTGGGCGGGGAGCTGTTTTTT. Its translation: CASSVAVGGELFF.